Shown below are 13 T cell receptor beta chains from a single sample sequenced in a study of neurological immune-mediated disorders. Each CDR3 protein is one row after TCRdb ran MiXCR on the 5' RACE reads. The repertoire holds 130,000 or so distinct CDR3 sequences, with 3% to 3.5% as singletons. The sample consisted of PBMCs. The receptors here all came from a woman in her thirties with multiple sclerosis.

The chain combines TRBV7-6 with TRBJ1-1; 12 bases are shared with TRBD1. Germline V gene data show CDR1 as SGHVS and CDR2 as FNYEAQ. This CDR3 spans 18 amino acids. The V gene end was trimmed by 2 bases and the J gene end by 6 bases; junction bases not matched to a gene: 13. The CDR3 DNA sequence: TGTGCCAGCAGCTTAAACGAGGGGACAGGGGGCCCTTATGCTGAAGCTTTCTTT. This codes for CASSLNEGTGGPYAEAFF. The whole variable domain, filled in from reference TRBV7-6 and TRBJ1-1, reads GAGVSQSPRYKVTKRGQDVALRCDPISGHVSLYWYRQALGQGPEFLTYFNYEAQQDKSGLPNDRFSAERPEGSISTLTIQRTEQRDSAMYRCASSLNEGTGGPYAEAFFGQGTRLTVV.

This clonotype occurred many times. This rearrangement joins TRBV24-1 to TRBJ2-1, with D perhaps TRBD1 (5 bases). V lost 10 bases, J lost 7 bases, and 13 bases lay in between. The CDR3 has 12 amino acids. Germline loops: CDR1 KGHDR, CDR2 SFDVKD. The CDR3 sequence is CATKGEENEQFF. In DNA, the CDR3 is TGTGCCACAAAAGGGGAAGAAAATGAGCAGTTCTTC.

This clonotype was picked up many times. CDR3 residues: CASSWVPGGTEAFF. The CDR3 region has the DNA TGTGCCAGCAGCTGGGTCCCAGGGGGCACTGAAGCTTTCTTT. The gene calls are TRBV5-6 and TRBJ1-1; TRBD1 matches at 7 bases. CDR3 length: 14 amino acids. Germline V gives CDR1 SGHDT, CDR2 YYEEEE. V shed 3 bases, J shed 4 bases, and the junction held 6 bases outside the gene matches.

This clonotype has ten or more counts. This sequence joins TRBV30 and TRBJ2-2; perhaps TRBD2 as D (7 bases). This CDR3 contains 14 residues. Germline CDR1 reads GTSNPN; CDR2 reads SVGIG (reference sequence). V was shortened by 2 bases and J by 5 bases, with 12 bases between the two germline ends. This chain's CDR3 is CAWSLRGQTGELFF. The CDR3 coding sequence is TGTGCCTGGAGTTTGCGGGGGCAGACCGGGGAGCTGTTTTTT.

This clonotype was observed many times. The V gene is TRBV5-8, the J gene TRBJ2-1, with 7 bases matching TRBD2. The CDR3 has 15 residues. After removal of 2 bases from V and 1 base from J, the junction contained 3 bases not matched to a gene. The germline CDR1 and CDR2 sequences are SGHTS and YDEGEE. The CDR3 bases are TGTGCCAGCAGCTTTGTCGGGGGGTCCTACAATGAGCAGTTCTTC. Translated, it gives CASSFVGGSYNEQFF.

Concerning this clonotype: An end of the junction does not agree with germline; a read error may underlie this. This chain connects TRBV9 to TRBJ1-5, with D tentatively TRBD1 (6 bases). CDR1 is SGDLS, CDR2 YYNGEE, per germline. This CDR3 has 13 amino acids. The CDR3 spells CASSLGGNQHQHF. In DNA form, the CDR3 reads TGTGCCAGCAGCTTAGGGGGTAATCAGCACCAGCATTTT.

Ten or more counts support this clonotype. The V and J genes are TRBV20-1 and TRBJ1-1; no clear D gene. This CDR3 contains 14 residues. Germline V gene sequence: CDR1 DFQATT, CDR2 SNEGSKA (reference sequence). V was trimmed by 0 bases and J by 3 bases, leaving 11 bases between them. The CDR3 spells CSARDLSRHTEAFF. The CDR3, as DNA: TGCAGTGCTAGAGATCTATCGAGGCACACTGAAGCTTTCTTT.

This clonotype was counted ten times or more. This chain uses TRBV11-2 with TRBJ2-3, with 7 bases lining up with TRBD2. Germline values: CDR1 SGHAT, CDR2 FQNNGV. CDR3 length equals 15 residues. With 1 base clipped from V and 5 bases from J, the junction kept 6 bases outside the gene matches. This CDR3 reads CASSLVSGKGDTQYF. CDR3 sequence (DNA): TGTGCCAGCAGCTTAGTAAGCGGGAAGGGAGATACGCAGTATTTT.

The table lists this clonotype with many counts. This chain joins TRBV29-1 and TRBJ2-7, with TRBD1 matching 7 bases. Germline-derived CDR1 and CDR2 are SQVTM and ANQGSEA. The CDR3 consists of 14 residues. Trimming at V came to 7 bases and at J to 2 bases, leaving 11 bases not matched to a gene. The CDR3 DNA is TGCAGCGCGAGAAACAGGGGACCACCCTACGAGCAGTACTTC. This codes for CSARNRGPPYEQYF.

This clonotype was observed many times. The chain recombines TRBV12-3 or TRBV12-4 with TRBJ2-7; D not certain. The CDR3 contains 15 residues. V was pared by 5 bases and J by 2 bases, with 16 bases between. The CDR3: CASSVGPPWAYEQYF. CDR3 nucleotide sequence: TGTGCCAGCAGTGTCGGCCCTCCATGGGCCTACGAGCAGTACTTC.

A few counts support this clonotype. The chain uses TRBV12-3 or TRBV12-4 and TRBJ2-4; TRBD1 might be the D (6 bases). The ends were cut back, 6 bases at V and 3 bases at J, with 18 bases in the middle. The CDR3 is 16 residues long. The CDR3, as DNA: TGTGCCAGCAGACCACAGGGACCTGGGGACAAAAACATTCAGTACTTC. Its protein is CASRPQGPGDKNIQYF.

This clonotype was seen ten or more times. The chain couples TRBV20-1 to TRBJ2-1; unclear D gene. Trimming stripped 6 bases from V and 0 bases from J, with 12 bases between. CDR3 length: 14 amino acids. Per the germline V gene, CDR1 is DFQATT and CDR2 is SNEGSKA (reference sequence). DNA for the CDR3: TGCAGTGCGAGAAGAACGAGCTCCTACAATGAGCAGTTCTTC. Its protein product is CSARRTSSYNEQFF.

The sample holds many counts of this clonotype. The chain uses TRBV7-2 and TRBJ1-1; D may be TRBD1 (6 bases). V was pared by 3 bases and J by 5 bases, with 19 bases between. The CDR3 runs to 16 residues. Germline V gene data show CDR1 as SGHTA and CDR2 as FQGNSA. CDR3 loop: CASSLGGWGAGTEAFF. CDR3 DNA: TGTGCCAGCAGCTTGGGTGGTTGGGGGGCGGGTACTGAAGCTTTCTTT.